The T cell receptor beta chain under discussion was sequenced for a study of CD8 T cells in Susac syndrome. Random hexamers primed reverse transcription of about 0.45 to 1 ug RNA. TCRdb analysed the immunoSEQ multiplex PCR reads with MiXCR anew, one entry per CDR3 protein. In the table there are some 58,000 distinct CDR3 sequences, approximately 95% of which are singletons. Patients with Susac syndrome met diagnostic criteria defined recently for definite or probable disease. Source material: CD8+ T cells from PBMCs. The origin of this receptor is a human donor with Susac syndrome.

DNA of the CDR3: TGTGCCAGCAGCGGGAACAGGGTAGCCGGGGCCAACGTCCTGACTTTC. Amino acids: CASSGNRVAGANVLTF. The V call is TRBV9, the J call TRBJ2-6, with a tentative D call TRBD1 (6 bases). The CDR3 totals 16 residues. V shed 3 bases and J shed 4 bases, with 14 bases lying between them. The germline V gene encodes CDR1 SGDLS and CDR2 YYNGEE.